What follows describes a single TCR beta chain. Its cognate antigen is unknown. This sample was taken from a study of neurological immune-mediated disorders. Notes on the study in general: The absence of any CDR3 amino acid sequence shared by expanded clones across subjects suggests that repertoires were private in all groups.

CDR1 DFQATT and CDR2 SNEGSKA come from the germline V gene (reference sequence). This CDR3 spans 12 amino acids. Template-switch 5'RACE cDNA synthesis added a 10-nucleotide unique molecular identifier. Per sequencing run, 15-18 subjects together gave over 170 million TCR-beta sequences. TCRdb reanalysed the 5' RACE reads using MiXCR and keeps one entry per CDR3 protein. The sample has roughly 30,000 distinct CDR3 sequences; about 12% are singletons. 2 million unsorted PBMCs were stored in RNAlater at -80 °C before RNA extraction. The chain recombines TRBV20-1 with TRBJ1-1; D may be TRBD1 (5 bases). The specimen was PBMCs. This TCR came from a woman aged 60-75 years in good health. The CDR3 DNA follows: TGCAATCTACATGGGGCAGGGACTGAAGCTTTCTTT. Residues: CNLHGAGTEAFF.